The T cell receptor (beta chain) described here comes from a study of molecular identifiers for immune sequencing clone quantification. Study-wide background: Replicates involved a five-way split of RNA from 20,000 or 100,000 naive CD8 cells, with sequencing of four.

Broader study findings: Single-cell amounts of spiked Jurkat TCR RNA were reportedly detectable among over 750,000 naive cells.

Listed TCR primers, together with previously described methods, were used for the bulk TCR libraries. TCRdb independently ran MiXCR on the PCR reads; one entry per CDR3 protein. Here the sample spans approximately 670,000 distinct CDR3 sequences, about 20% being singletons. In the sort, naive CD8 T cells were defined as CD8+CD4-CCR7+CD45RA+. The CDR3 sequence is 14 residues long. The germline gives CDR1 SGHVS, CDR2 FQNEAQ. Trimming took off 1 base at V and 7 bases at J, with 13 bases between the two ends. The sample holds a few counts of this clonotype. The antigen remains unidentified. The chain has TRBV7-8 and TRBJ1-2; a weak D match, TRBD1 (6 bases). Input material: naive CD8+ T cells from blood, with Jurkat cell RNA spiked in. The subset here: FACS-sorted CD8+CD4-CCR7+CD45RA+ naive T cells. The clonotype originates from a human donor in good health. Some libraries in this study had Jurkat cell RNA spiked in. CDR3: CASSLVGAPSGYTF. CDR3 nucleotides: TGTGCCAGCAGCTTAGTGGGGGCGCCCAGTGGCTACACCTTC. The whole variable domain, filled in from reference TRBV7-8 and TRBJ1-2, reads GAGVSQSPRYKVAKRGQDVALRCDPISGHVSLFWYQQALGQGPEFLTYFQNEAQLDKSGLPSDRFFAERPEGSVSTLKIQRTQQEDSAVYLCASSLVGAPSGYTFGSGTRLTVV.